One and the same sample provided the 14 T cell receptor beta chains below, sequenced in a study of cytomegalovirus exposure and HLA in healthy donors. PCR used 60 Vbeta primers and 13 Jbeta primers. The table came from immunoSEQ multiplex PCR; TCRdb's copy has only in-frame clones and leaves some out. The sample consists of about 260,000 clones, 70% to 90% of them appearing once. Sequences were obtained from PBMCs. All receptors derive from a woman between 40 and 50 years old in good health and CMV-seropositive.

The V gene is TRBV18, the J gene TRBJ1-5, with 7 positions matching TRBD1. Germline V gives CDR1 KGHSH, CDR2 LQKENI. This CDR3 region has 18 residues. Losses at the gene ends were 0 bases for V and 3 bases for J; bases not matched to a gene: 11. The CDR3 here is CASSPPQTGRLANQPQHF. The CDR3 DNA is TGTGCCAGCTCACCACCTCAGACAGGGCGGCTTGCCAATCAGCCCCAGCATTTT.

The chain couples TRBV5-4 to TRBJ2-2, with D possibly matching TRBD1 (5 bases). Germline CDR1 reads SGHNT; CDR2 reads YYREEE (reference sequence). This CDR3 spans 13 amino acids. V lost 4 bases to trimming and J lost 4 bases, with 8 bases between them. The CDR3 DNA reads as TGTGCCAGCAGCGAGGACACCACCGGGGAGCTGTTTTTT. As protein: CASSEDTTGELFF.

The rearrangement links TRBV7-2 to TRBJ2-2, with 7 bases matching TRBD1. This CDR3 is built from 18 residues. The V gene's germline CDR1 is SGHTA and CDR2 FQGNSA. The junction had 17 bases not matched to a gene; V was cut back by 6 bases and J by 4 bases. CDR3 protein: CASSSPLLGGAITGELFF. DNA for the CDR3: TGTGCCAGCAGTTCACCGTTACTAGGGGGCGCAATCACCGGGGAGCTGTTTTTT.

The chain is built from TRBV4-2 and TRBJ2-7; D uncertain. V lost 2 bases to trimming and J lost 3 bases, with 14 bases between them. The CDR3 has 15 residues. The germline CDR1 and CDR2 sequences are LGHNA and YNFKEQ. In DNA, the CDR3 is TGTGCCAGCAGCCAACCGGGTCGGCCCGACTACGAGCAGTACTTC. As protein: CASSQPGRPDYEQYF.

V gene TRBV5-4 combines with J gene TRBJ2-3; 11 bases align to TRBD2. J was trimmed by 4 bases and V by 2 bases; bases with no gene match: 3. This CDR3 spans 15 amino acids. The germline gives CDR1 SGHNT, CDR2 YYREEE (reference sequence). CDR3 protein: CASSFRLAGPDTQYF. In DNA, the CDR3 is TGTGCCAGCAGCTTTCGACTAGCGGGACCAGATACGCAGTATTTT.

This chain connects TRBV9 to TRBJ2-7; a possible D gene is TRBD1 (6 bases). Germline V CDR1 and CDR2: SGDLS, YYNGEE. The CDR3 loop spans 15 amino acids. V gave up 0 bases and J gave up 1 base, with 11 bases separating them. The CDR3 sequence: CASSVAGVSSYEQYF. The CDR3 DNA is TGTGCCAGCAGCGTAGCAGGGGTATCGTCCTACGAGCAGTACTTC.

This clone turned up a few times. The genes are TRBV7-2 and TRBJ1-2; 7 bases are shared with TRBD1. The germline V gene has CDR1 SGHTA and CDR2 FQGNSA. After removal of 5 bases from V and 7 bases from J, the junction contained 4 bases not matched to a gene. CDR3 length: 12 amino acids. CDR3 residues: CASSIDRVGYTF. The CDR3 coding sequence is TGTGCCAGCAGCATTGACAGGGTTGGCTACACCTTC.

This sequence joins TRBV7-6 and TRBJ2-2; TRBD1 matches 9 bases. The J segment lost 2 bases and the V segment lost 5 bases, leaving 3 bases of the junction unmatched. The CDR3 is 15 residues long. Germline CDR1 and CDR2: SGHVS and FNYEAQ. CDR3 protein: CASSPGQGNTGELFF. CDR3 coding DNA: TGTGCCAGCAGCCCGGGACAGGGTAACACCGGGGAGCTGTTTTTT.

V usage is TRBV27 and J usage is TRBJ1-2; a possible D gene is TRBD1 (5 bases). CDR3 length equals 13 residues. Germline V CDR1 and CDR2: MNHEY, SMNVEV (reference sequence). The ends were cut back, 5 bases at V and 2 bases at J, with 9 bases in the middle. The CDR3 DNA reads TGTGCCAGCAGTCCGCGACAGAACTATGGCTACACCTTC. Its protein is CASSPRQNYGYTF.

The rearrangement uses TRBV7-2 and TRBJ2-5; 7 positions agree with TRBD2. V lost 5 bases, J lost 1 base, and 16 bases stayed unmatched. This CDR3 contains 18 residues. Germline V CDR1 and CDR2: SGHTA, FQGNSA. The CDR3 coding sequence is TGTGCCAGCAGCGTTGTTGTTTCGGCGGGAGTTCGCCAAGAGACCCAGTACTTC. Its protein is CASSVVVSAGVRQETQYF.

This chain joins TRBV7-2 and TRBJ2-1; 14 bases map to TRBD2. The CDR3 is 13 residues long. Per germline, CDR1 SGHTA and CDR2 FQGNSA. Here the CDR3 reads CATGTSGSDEQFF. The CDR3 DNA follows: TGTGCGACCGGGACTAGCGGGAGCGATGAGCAGTTCTTC.

The chain links TRBV15 to TRBJ2-7, with 7 bases that match TRBD1. This CDR3 has 15 residues. The germline V gene encodes CDR1 LNHNV and CDR2 YYDKDF (reference sequence). With 2 bases clipped from V and 5 bases from J, the junction kept 9 bases outside the gene matches. As DNA, the CDR3 is TGTGCCACCAGCAGACGGGACAGCCGATTTGACGAGCAGTACTTC. Encoded protein: CATSRRDSRFDEQYF.

The chain links TRBV12-5 to TRBJ1-1, with a weak D call TRBD1 (5 bases). The CDR3 contains 15 residues. Between the trimmed V and J ends, which lost 4 bases and 0 bases, there was a span of 12 bases. Germline values: CDR1 LGHNT, CDR2 FRNRAP. The CDR3 nucleotides are TGTGCTAGTGGTTGGCAGGGTGGAATGAACACTGAAGCTTTCTTT. It yields the protein CASGWQGGMNTEAFF.

This clone was detected once. The chain recombines TRBV5-1 with TRBJ2-1, with 7 bases identical to TRBD2. Germline V gives CDR1 SGHRS, CDR2 YFSETQ. This CDR3 is built from 14 residues. V trimming: 2 bases; J trimming: 7 bases; junction bases outside the gene matches: 6. In DNA, the CDR3 is TGCGCCAGCAGCTTAAGGACTAGTGATAATGAGCAGTTCTTC. This gives the protein CASSLRTSDNEQFF.